Detailed here is one T cell receptor beta chain. What it recognizes is unknown. The CDR3 is 15 amino acids. CDR1 is SGHRS and CDR2 is YFSETQ in the germline V gene. V shed 4 bases, J shed 8 bases, and the junction held 6 bases outside the gene matches. With 60 Vbeta and 13 Jbeta primers, the PCR was carried out. The data were produced by immunoSEQ multiplex PCR, yet TCRdb's version contains in-frame clones alone and is incomplete. The table has 150,000 to 180,000 clones, about 84% seen once. The source of the sample is a study of cytomegalovirus exposure and HLA in healthy donors. Study in general: Membership in the Caucasian-associated ancestry cluster was found for 81% of approximately 400 genotyped donors. Overall study results and limits: One later analysis reportedly identified an Asian-associated ancestry cluster that showed fewer N-insertions than the roughly 620-donor mean.

The V and J genes are TRBV5-1 and TRBJ1-4; 12 nucleotides match TRBD1. The clonotype comes from a woman in her thirties or forties in good health and CMV-seropositive. The sample taken for sequencing was PBMCs. CDR3 in amino acids: CASSAGTGGFEKLFF. The CDR3 nucleotides read TGCGCCAGCAGCGCGGGGACAGGGGGCTTCGAAAAACTGTTTTTT.